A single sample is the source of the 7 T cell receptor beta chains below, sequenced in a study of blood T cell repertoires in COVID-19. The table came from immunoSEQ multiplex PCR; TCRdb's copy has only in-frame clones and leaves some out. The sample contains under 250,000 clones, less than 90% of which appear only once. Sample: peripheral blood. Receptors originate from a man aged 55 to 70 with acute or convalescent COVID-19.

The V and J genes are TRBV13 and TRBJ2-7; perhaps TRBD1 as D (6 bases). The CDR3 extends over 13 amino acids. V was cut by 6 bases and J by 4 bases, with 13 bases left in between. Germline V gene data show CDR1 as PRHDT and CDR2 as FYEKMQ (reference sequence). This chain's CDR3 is CASRDSTGYEQYF. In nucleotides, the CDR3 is TGTGCCAGCAGGGATTCAACAGGGTACGAGCAGTACTTC.

DNA for the CDR3: TGTGCCTGGAGTACCAAAGGGAGCCAGCCCCAGCATTTT. It specifies CAWSTKGSQPQHF. The chain uses TRBV30 and TRBJ1-5, with D unclear. V lost 2 bases to trimming and J lost 7 bases, with 12 bases between them. The CDR3 covers 13 residues. Germline CDR1 is GTSNPN and CDR2 is SVGIG (reference sequence).

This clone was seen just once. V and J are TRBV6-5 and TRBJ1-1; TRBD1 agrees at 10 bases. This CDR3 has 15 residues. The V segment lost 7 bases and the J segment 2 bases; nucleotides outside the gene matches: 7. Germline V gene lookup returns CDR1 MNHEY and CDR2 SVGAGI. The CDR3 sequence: CASTTRDRGNTEAFF. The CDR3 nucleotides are TGTGCCAGCACTACACGGGACAGGGGAAACACTGAAGCTTTCTTT.

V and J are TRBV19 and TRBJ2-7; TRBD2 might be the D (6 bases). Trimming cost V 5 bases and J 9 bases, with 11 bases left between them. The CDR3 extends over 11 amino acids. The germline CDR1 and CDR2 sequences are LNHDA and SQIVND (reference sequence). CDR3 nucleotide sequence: TGTGCCAGTAGTGTATGGCGGGGGCAGTACTTC. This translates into CASSVWRGQYF. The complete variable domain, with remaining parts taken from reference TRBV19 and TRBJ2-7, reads DGGITQSPKYLFRKEGQNVTLSCEQNLNHDAMYWYRQDPGQGLRLIYYSQIVNDFQKGDIAEGYSVSREKKESFPLTVTSAQKNPTAFYLCASSVWRGQYFGPGTRLTVT.

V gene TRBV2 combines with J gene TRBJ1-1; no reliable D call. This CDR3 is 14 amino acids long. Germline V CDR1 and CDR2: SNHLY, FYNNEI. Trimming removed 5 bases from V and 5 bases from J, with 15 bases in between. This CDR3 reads CASSKDRFGTEAFF. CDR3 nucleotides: TGTGCCAGCAGTAAAGACCGTTTCGGGACTGAAGCTTTCTTT.

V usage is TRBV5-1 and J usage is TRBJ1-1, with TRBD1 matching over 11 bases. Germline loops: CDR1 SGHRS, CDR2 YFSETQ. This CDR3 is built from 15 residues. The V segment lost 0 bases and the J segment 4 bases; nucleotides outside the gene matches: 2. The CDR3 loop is CASSLEGQGATEAFF. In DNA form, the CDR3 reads TGCGCCAGCAGCTTGGAAGGACAGGGGGCCACTGAAGCTTTCTTT.

CDR3 region: CASSIGQAGANEQFF. CDR3 DNA sequence: TGTGCCAGTAGTATAGGGCAAGCGGGAGCCAATGAGCAGTTCTTC. The V gene is TRBV19, the J gene TRBJ2-1, with 8 bases fitting TRBD2. V was clipped by 1 base and J by 6 bases; unmatched bases: 5. CDR1 and CDR2 from the germline V gene are LNHDA and SQIVND (reference sequence). The CDR3 runs 15 residues.